This T cell receptor beta chain emerged from a study of blood T cell repertoires in COVID-19. Overall study: From the United States, Italy and Spain came samples of acute and convalescent COVID-19. PBMCs, B-cell-depleted T cells, or T cells provided the cDNA or gDNA that made up the material.

The CDR3 is made up of 15 amino acids. Between the trimmed V and J ends, which lost 2 bases and 8 bases, there was a span of 16 bases. CDR1 is MNHEY, CDR2 SVGAGI, per germline. Original methodology: The authors estimated nucleated cell counts from reference gene primer amplification. Measured with immunoSEQ multiplex PCR; TCRdb has only the in-frame clones, and not every one. V, J and clone size are taken as reported in that table, and D and trimming were inferred from the DNA itself. The sample consists of more than 200,000 clones, 80% to 90% of them appearing once. The chain combines TRBV6-5 with TRBJ2-1; TRBD2 might be the D (6 bases). The sequenced sample was peripheral blood. The source of this sequence is a man aged 55-75 years with acute or convalescent COVID-19. CDR3 coding DNA: TGTGCCAGCAGTTACGCGACGGGAGTATGGGATGAGCAGTTCTTC. Its translation: CASSYATGVWDEQFF.